The T cell receptor beta chain described here comes from a study of T cell responses to AZD1222 COVID-19 vaccine. Sequencing used immunoSEQ multiplex PCR; TCRdb keeps in-frame clones, though not all of them. The data contain about 56,000 clones, over 70% of them seen just once; the ten biggest clones take up approximately 5.2%. The sequence was obtained from an adult who received the AZD1222 COVID-19 vaccine. The starting material was peripheral blood, obtained 28 days after the second AZD1222 dose.

The CDR3 bases are TGTGCCAGCAGCCCAGGGGGGGCCGGGACTGGAACCGGGGAGCTGTTTTTT. Translating it yields CASSPGGAGTGTGELFF. The chain is built from TRBV11-2 and TRBJ2-2, with D perhaps assigned TRBD1 or TRBD2 (7 bases each). Trimming pared 5 bases from V and 5 bases from J, leaving 21 bases between. The germline V gene has CDR1 SGHAT and CDR2 FQNNGV. The CDR3 contains 17 residues.